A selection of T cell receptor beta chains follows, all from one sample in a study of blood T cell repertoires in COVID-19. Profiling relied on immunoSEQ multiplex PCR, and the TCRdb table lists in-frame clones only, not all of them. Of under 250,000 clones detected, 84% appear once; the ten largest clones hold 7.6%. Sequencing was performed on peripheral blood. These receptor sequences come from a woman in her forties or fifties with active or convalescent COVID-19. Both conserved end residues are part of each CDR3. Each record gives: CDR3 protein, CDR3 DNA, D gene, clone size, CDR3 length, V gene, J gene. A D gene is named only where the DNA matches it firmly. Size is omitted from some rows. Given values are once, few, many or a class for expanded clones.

CASKRRGVQETQYF	TGTGCCAGCAAACGACGGGGGGTTCAAGAGACCCAGTACTTC	TRBD2	.	14	TRBV2	TRBJ2-5
CASGYRGNNYEQYF	TGTGCCAGCGGCTACAGGGGGAACAACTACGAGCAGTACTTC	TRBD1	once	14	TRBV6-5	TRBJ2-7
CASAYRGNTEAFF	TGTGCCAGCGCATACAGGGGAAACACTGAAGCTTTCTTT	TRBD1	few	13	TRBV6-5	TRBJ1-1
CASSMGGVTEAFF	TGTGCCAGTAGTATGGGGGGGGTAACTGAAGCTTTCTTT	.	.	13	TRBV19	TRBJ1-1
CASSLESGRLQETQYF	TGCGCCAGCAGCTTGGAGAGCGGCCGACTCCAAGAGACCCAGTACTTC	.	.	16	TRBV5-1	TRBJ2-5
CASRRTPGGGDNEQFF	TGTGCCAGCAGGCGTACACCTGGCGGGGGAGACAATGAGCAGTTCTTC	TRBD2	once	16	TRBV4-2	TRBJ2-1
CASSLDGDSNQPQHF	TGTGCCAGCAGCTTGGACGGGGATAGCAATCAGCCCCAGCATTTT	.	.	15	TRBV5-4	TRBJ1-5
CASSYDRTQFF	TGTGCCAGCAGCTACGACAGGACGCAGTTCTTC	.	once	11	TRBV7-9	TRBJ2-1
CASSFGTGEETQYF	TGCGCCAGCAGCTTCGGGACAGGGGAAGAGACCCAGTACTTC	TRBD1	.	14	TRBV5-1	TRBJ2-5
CASKWTGTDTQYF	TGTGCCAGCAAATGGACAGGGACAGATACGCAGTATTTT	TRBD1	once	13	TRBV27	TRBJ2-3
CASSSRTSGETQYF	TGTGCCAGCAGCTCCCGGACTAGCGGAGAGACCCAGTACTTC	TRBD2	.	14	TRBV13	TRBJ2-5
CASSPGQVGQPQHF	TGTGCCAGCTCACCGGGACAGGTCGGTCAGCCCCAGCATTTT	TRBD1	.	14	TRBV18	TRBJ1-5
CASSMKGTGVAGYTF	TGTGCCAGCAGTATGAAGGGGACAGGGGTGGCTGGCTACACCTTC	TRBD1	.	15	TRBV6-5	TRBJ1-2
CASSPGQTRTEAFF	TGTGCCAGCAGCCCCGGCCAGACTCGGACTGAAGCTTTCTTT	.	.	14	TRBV21-1	TRBJ1-1
CASRVRDRVYGYTF	TGTGCCAGTAGGGTCCGGGACAGGGTCTATGGCTACACCTTC	TRBD1	.	14	TRBV19	TRBJ1-2
CASSLAGTGMNTEAFF	TGCGCCAGCAGCCTGGCCGGGACAGGGATGAACACTGAAGCTTTCTTT	TRBD1	.	16	TRBV5-1	TRBJ1-1
CASSSTGGTDTEAFF	TGTGCCAGCAGTTCGACAGGGGGTACGGACACTGAAGCTTTCTTT	TRBD1	.	15	TRBV6-5	TRBJ1-1
CASSFRIRMRTEAFF	TGTGCCAGCAGCTTCCGGATTCGAATGAGGACTGAAGCTTTCTTT	.	.	15	TRBV5-6	TRBJ1-1
CASSQLREGSSPLHF	TGTGCCAGCAGCCAGCTCAGGGAAGGTAGCTCACCCCTCCACTTT	.	.	15	TRBV4-2	TRBJ1-6
CASSQAGTPPGELFF	TGTGCCAGCAGCCAGGCCGGGACTCCTCCCGGGGAGCTGTTTTTT	.	.	15	TRBV4-2	TRBJ2-2
CASSSDRATEAFF	TGCGCCAGCAGCTCGGACAGGGCCACTGAAGCTTTCTTT	TRBD1	.	13	TRBV5-1	TRBJ1-1
CASSSPGQGSYEQYF	TGTGCCAGCAGTTCGCCGGGACAGGGCTCCTACGAGCAGTACTTC	TRBD1	.	15	TRBV27	TRBJ2-7